The 13 T cell receptor gamma chains listed next were all sequenced from one sample in a study of Vγ9Vδ2 T cells in congenital toxoplasmosis. TRGC- and TRDC-specific primers primed one-tube template-switch reverse transcription to make cDNA. The TRGC primer was designed to target TRGC1 and TRGC2 alike. TCRdb redid the clone calls on the reads with CATT. The repertoire table contains dozens of gamma-chain clones. Material for sequencing was gamma-delta T cells from blood. These TCRs come from a child under 10 years old born to a mother with Toxoplasma gondii infection during pregnancy, either congenitally infected or uninfected (not recorded which).

Worth noting for this clone: A far larger clone differs by one base, so this is likely a read error. Other DNA sequences in this specimen translate into the identical CDR3. V gene TRGV9 combines with J gene TRGJ1 or TRGJ2. The V gene end was trimmed by 0 bases and the J gene end by 4 bases; junction bases not matched to a gene: 12. Germline V lookup: CDR1 GITISATS, CDR2 ISYDGTV (reference sequence). The CDR3 sequence is 16 residues long. CDR3 bases: TGTGCCTTGTGGGAGGTGCGTTTTTCGAACTATTATAAGAAACTCTTT. Translating gives CALWEVRFSNYYKKLF.

On this clone itself: TCRdb attributes to this sequence the protein of a much larger clone, which differs from the DNA translation at residue 5; a read error is likely, and the protein displayed is translated from the DNA. The chain links TRGV9 to TRGJP. Germline V gene data show CDR1 as GITISATS and CDR2 as ISYDGTV (reference sequence). This CDR3 has 16 amino acids. In DNA form, the CDR3 reads TGTGCCTTGTGGGGGGTGCAAGAGTTGGGCAAAAAAATCAAGGTATTT. It yields the protein CALWGVQELGKKIKVF.

This clone qualifies as large (0.1 to 1%). The chain uses TRGV9 and TRGJP. Germline CDR1 and CDR2: GITISATS and ISYDGTV (reference sequence). V dropped 2 bases and J dropped 4; count of bases not matched to a gene: 5. The CDR3 loop spans 17 amino acids. The CDR3 DNA sequence: TGTGCCTTGTGGGAGGGTTACCAAGAGTTGGGCAAAAAAATCAAGGTATTT. Residues: CALWEGYQELGKKIKVF.

Concerning this clone: TCRdb shows a much larger clone's protein in place of this DNA's translation, and the two differ at residue 8, likely through a read error; the protein shown is translated from the DNA. This rearrangement joins TRGV9 to TRGJ1 or TRGJ2. The V gene end was trimmed by 0 bases and the J gene end by 12 bases; junction bases not matched to a gene: 5. The CDR3 has 11 amino acids. CDR1 and CDR2 from the germline V gene are GITISATS and ISYDGTV (reference sequence). This chain's CDR3 is CALWEVLMKLF. In DNA form, the CDR3 reads TGTGCCTTGTGGGAGGTGCTAATGAAACTCTTT.

To note about this clone: A far more abundant clone sits one base away, making this likely a read error. This sample includes further DNA sequences coding for the same CDR3. The genes are TRGV3 and TRGJP2. The CDR3 length is 16 residues. CDR1 and CDR2 from the germline V gene are VTNTFY and YDVSTARD (reference sequence). CDR3 region: CATWDRSDSSDWIKTF. CDR3 DNA sequence: TGCGCCACCTGGGACAGGTCTGATAGTAGTGATTGGATCAAGACGTTT.

By share of the sample, this clone is hyperexpanded. The chain joins TRGV9 to TRGJ1 or TRGJ2. The CDR3 extends over 11 amino acids. The germline gives CDR1 GITISATS, CDR2 ISYDGTV (reference sequence). The V gene end was trimmed by 0 bases and the J gene end by 10 bases; junction bases not matched to a gene: 3. The CDR3 region is CALWEVLKKLF. CDR3 nucleotide sequence: TGTGCCTTGTGGGAGGTGCTAAAGAAACTCTTT.

This clone appeared once. This likely traces to a read error, being one base from a far larger clone. Distinct nucleotide sequences in the sample also encode this CDR3. The chain joins TRGV3 to TRGJ1 or TRGJ2. Trimming cost V 0 bases and J 16 bases; bases outside gene matches: 3. CDR1 and CDR2 from the germline V gene are VTNTFY and YDVSTARD (reference sequence). This CDR3 is 9 amino acids long. CDR3 region: CATWDRPLF. CDR3 nucleotides: TGTGCCACCTGGGACAGGCCTCTCTTT.

This clone is large (0.1 to 1%) by share. The genes are TRGV3 and TRGJ1 or TRGJ2. The J segment lost 3 bases and the V segment lost 1 base, leaving 12 bases of the junction unmatched. The length of the CDR3 is 16 residues. Per the germline V gene, CDR1 is VTNTFY and CDR2 is YDVSTARD (reference sequence). For the CDR3, the DNA is TGTGCCACCTGGGACAGCCAGTCGAGTTGTTATTATAAGAAACTCTTT. It codes for CATWDSQSSCYYKKLF.

The assigned J gene is TRGJP1, but the V gene is uncalled. The CDR3 is made up of 9 amino acids. This CDR3 reads CTTGWFKIF. The CDR3 region has the DNA TGTACCACTGGTTGGTTCAAGATATTT.

Concerning this clone itself: It is likely a read error: a sequence one base away is far more abundant. Within the sample, other DNA sequences also encode this same CDR3. V is TRGV2 and J is TRGJ1 or TRGJ2. Germline CDR1 reads EGSNGY; CDR2 reads YDSYNSKV. The CDR3 runs 13 residues. V dropped 4 bases and J dropped 6; count of bases not matched to a gene: 9. The CDR3 nucleotides read TGTGCCACCTGGGATGGCCGCTCTTATAAGAAACTCTTT. This sequence encodes CATWDGRSYKKLF.

A note on this clone: A far larger clone differs by one base, so this is likely a read error. The sample contains more than one DNA sequence encoding this CDR3. This sequence joins TRGV10 and TRGJ1 or TRGJ2. TRGV10 is an open reading frame whose function is uncertain. The CDR3 is 13 residues long. The V segment lost 12 bases and the J segment 0 bases; nucleotides outside the gene matches: 9. The CDR3 is CAAWGTNYYKKLF. The CDR3 bases are TGTGCTGCATGGGGTACGAATTATTATAAGAAACTCTTT.

Concerning this clone itself: A read error likely explains why the TCRdb protein, taken from a much larger clone, differs from this DNA's translation at residue 4; the protein shown is translated from the DNA. This sequence joins TRGV9 and TRGJP. The germline gives CDR1 GITISATS, CDR2 ISYDGTV (reference sequence). This CDR3 contains 16 residues. The CDR3 reads CALCEVQELGKKIKVF. CDR3 nucleotide sequence: TGTGCCTTGTGTGAGGTGCAAGAGTTGGGCAAAAAAATCAAGGTATTT.

Of note for this clone: The protein that TCRdb holds for this DNA derives from a much larger clone and differs from the translated DNA at residue 2, which likely indicates a read error; the protein shown here is translated from the DNA. This chain joins TRGV3 and TRGJP2. The CDR3 covers 16 residues. The germline V gene encodes CDR1 VTNTFY and CDR2 YDVSTARD (reference sequence). CDR3 in amino acids: CTTWDRSDSSDWIKTF. CDR3 in DNA: TGTACCACCTGGGACAGGTCTGATAGTAGTGATTGGATCAAGACGTTT.